These T cell receptor beta chains were read from a single sample in a study of blood T cell repertoires in COVID-19. This table comes from immunoSEQ multiplex PCR, and its TCRdb copy is limited to in-frame clones, with some not included. This table holds 50,000 or so clones, 90% found once. The sample consisted of peripheral blood. Source of these receptors: a human donor in a cohort sampled during active COVID-19. Each CDR3 is given with its conserved first and last residue. The order of the fields is J gene, D gene, CDR3 length, V gene, clone size, CDR3 DNA, CDR3 protein. The D gene is left open where the match is weak. The size of a clone is reported for some rows only, either as once, few or many, or as a class for expanded clones.

TRBJ2-3,TRBD2,15,TRBV9,-,TGTGCCAGCAGCTTTAGCGGGGGTGGCTCAGATACGCAGTATTTT,CASSFSGGGSDTQYF
TRBJ2-1,-,13,TRBV5-8,once,TGTGCCAGCAGCCCGGGACAACGCAATGAGCAGTTCTTC,CASSPGQRNEQFF
TRBJ1-2,TRBD1,14,TRBV19,-,TGTGCCAGTAGGCCCGGGCAGGGGGGCTATGGCTACACCTTC,CASRPGQGGYGYTF
TRBJ2-1,TRBD2,10,TRBV29-1,-,TGCAGCGTTGAAGCGGGACTAGTGTTCTTC,CSVEAGLVFF
TRBJ1-1,-,16,TRBV24-1,-,TGTGCCGTAAGCGACAGTCGAAACAGTATGAACACTGAAGCTTTCTTT,CAVSDSRNSMNTEAFF
TRBJ2-1,TRBD2,13,TRBV11-3,-,TGTGCCAGCAGCGCCCGACTAGCAGGAGAGCAGTTCTTC,CASSARLAGEQFF
TRBJ2-7,TRBD2,15,TRBV14,-,TGTGCCAGCAGCCAAAGCCTAGCGGGCCGCTACGAGCAGTACTTC,CASSQSLAGRYEQYF
TRBJ1-5,-,13,TRBV12-3/TRBV12-4,-,TGTGCCAGCAGTTCTACTAGCAATCAGCCCCAGCATTTT,CASSSTSNQPQHF
TRBJ2-3,-,17,TRBV27,-,TGTGCCAGCAGTTCTTTAGCGGTGAGGGTTAGCACAGATACGCAGTATTTT,CASSSLAVRVSTDTQYF
TRBJ1-6,-,14,TRBV11-2,-,TGTGCCAGCAGCTCCCGGCAGGCCAATTCACCCCTCCACTTT,CASSSRQANSPLHF
TRBJ2-6,-,13,TRBV12-5,-,TGTGCTAGTCGGACAACTGGGGCCAACGTCCTGACTTTC,CASRTTGANVLTF
TRBJ2-7,TRBD1,15,TRBV29-1,-,TGCAGCGTTTTTGGGGGACAGGGGGCATCCTACGAGCAGTACTTC,CSVFGGQGASYEQYF
TRBJ2-7,TRBD2,15,TRBV7-6,-,TGTGCCAGCAGCTTAGGCTCTAGCGGGGGCTACGAGCAGTACTTC,CASSLGSSGGYEQYF
TRBJ1-3,TRBD1,15,TRBV6-5,-,TGTGCCAGCAGTTACGACAGGGGTTCAGGAAACACCATATATTTT,CASSYDRGSGNTIYF
TRBJ1-2,-,13,TRBV29-1,-,TGCAGCGTTTGGCAGGGGTGGAACTATGGCTACACCTTC,CSVWQGWNYGYTF